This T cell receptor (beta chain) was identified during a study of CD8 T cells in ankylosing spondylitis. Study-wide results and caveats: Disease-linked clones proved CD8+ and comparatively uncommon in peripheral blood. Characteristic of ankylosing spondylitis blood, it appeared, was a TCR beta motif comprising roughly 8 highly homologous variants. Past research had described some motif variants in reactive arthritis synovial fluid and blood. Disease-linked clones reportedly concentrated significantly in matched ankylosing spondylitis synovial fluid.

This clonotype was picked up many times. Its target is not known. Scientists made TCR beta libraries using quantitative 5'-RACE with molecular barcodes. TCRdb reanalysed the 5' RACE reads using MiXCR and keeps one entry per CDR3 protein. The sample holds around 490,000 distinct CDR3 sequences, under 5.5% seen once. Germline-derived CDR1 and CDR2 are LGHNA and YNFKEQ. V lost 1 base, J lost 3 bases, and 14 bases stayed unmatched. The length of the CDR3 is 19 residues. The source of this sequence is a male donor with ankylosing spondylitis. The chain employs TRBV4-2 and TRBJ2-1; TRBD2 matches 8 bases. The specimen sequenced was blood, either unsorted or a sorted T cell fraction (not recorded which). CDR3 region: CASSQVPSGGTFDYNEQFF. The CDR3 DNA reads TGTGCCAGCAGCCAAGTACCCAGCGGGGGAACCTTCGACTACAATGAGCAGTTCTTC.